This TCR beta chain originates from a study of blood T cell repertoires in COVID-19. Only a few counts were recorded for this clone. The CDR3 is 13 residues long. The V gene's germline CDR1 is SGHAT and CDR2 FQNNGV. Trimming stripped 4 bases from V and 5 bases from J, with 12 bases between. In the original analysis: Reference gene primer amplification gave nucleated cell count estimates. Here immunoSEQ multiplex PCR was the method, and the copy in TCRdb shows in-frame clones only, minus some. V, J and clone size reflect that table, while D and trimming were determined from the DNA. Of approximately 110,000 clones detected, approximately 84% appear once; the ten largest clones hold approximately 1.5%.

The chain joins TRBV11-2 to TRBJ2-7; maybe TRBD2 (5 bases). The source is a man between 35 and 55 years old with acute or convalescent COVID-19. Sequenced sample: peripheral blood. CDR3 residues: CASSSDRADEQYF. In nucleotides, the CDR3 is TGTGCCAGCAGCTCCGATAGAGCGGACGAGCAGTACTTC.